This T cell receptor beta chain is from a study of human T cells and chemical hapten exposure. V was cut by 4 bases and J by 0 bases, with 12 bases left in between. CDR3 size: 15 residues. TCRdb reprocessed the 5' RACE reads with MiXCR, giving one entry per CDR3 protein. The sample includes more than 60,000 distinct CDR3 sequences, approximately 15% seen only once; the top ten take almost 7%. The authors extracted total RNA from unfractionated whole blood. The receptor was isolated from a female donor in good health. This rearrangement joins TRBV12-3 or TRBV12-4 to TRBJ1-1, with D perhaps TRBD1 (6 bases). This CDR3 reads CASSWAGAVNTEAFF. The CDR3 nucleotides read TGTGCCAGCAGTTGGGCAGGGGCGGTGAACACTGAAGCTTTCTTT.